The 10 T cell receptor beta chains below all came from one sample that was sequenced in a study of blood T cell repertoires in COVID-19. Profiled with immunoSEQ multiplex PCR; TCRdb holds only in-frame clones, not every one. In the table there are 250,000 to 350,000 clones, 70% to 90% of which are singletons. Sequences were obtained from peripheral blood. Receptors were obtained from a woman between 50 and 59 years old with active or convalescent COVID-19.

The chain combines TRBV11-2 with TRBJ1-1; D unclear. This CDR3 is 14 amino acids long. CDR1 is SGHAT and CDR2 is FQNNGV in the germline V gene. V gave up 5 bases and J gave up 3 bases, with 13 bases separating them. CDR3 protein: CASSTPQEYTEAFF. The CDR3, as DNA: TGTGCCAGCAGCACACCCCAGGAATACACTGAAGCTTTCTTT.

The CDR3 reads CASSLSGIGGYTF. CDR3 nucleotide sequence: TGTGCCAGCAGCTTGTCGGGGATTGGCGGCTACACCTTC. V gene TRBV7-2 combines with J gene TRBJ1-2, with no clear D. Per the germline V gene, CDR1 is SGHTA and CDR2 is FQGNSA. The CDR3 runs to 13 residues. V was cut by 3 bases and J by 8 bases, with 13 bases left in between.

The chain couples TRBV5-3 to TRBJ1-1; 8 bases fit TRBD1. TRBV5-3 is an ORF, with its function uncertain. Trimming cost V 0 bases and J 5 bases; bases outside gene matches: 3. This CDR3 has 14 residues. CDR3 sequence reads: CARSLGQGTTEAFF. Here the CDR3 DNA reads TGTGCCAGAAGCTTGGGACAGGGGACGACTGAAGCTTTCTTT.

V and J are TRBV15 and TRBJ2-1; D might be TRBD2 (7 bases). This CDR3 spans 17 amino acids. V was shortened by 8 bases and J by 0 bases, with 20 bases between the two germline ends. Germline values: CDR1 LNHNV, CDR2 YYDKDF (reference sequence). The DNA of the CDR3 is TGTGCCACCGGAGAGGGCGGGGGCACCTTCTCCTACAATGAGCAGTTCTTC. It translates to CATGEGGGTFSYNEQFF.

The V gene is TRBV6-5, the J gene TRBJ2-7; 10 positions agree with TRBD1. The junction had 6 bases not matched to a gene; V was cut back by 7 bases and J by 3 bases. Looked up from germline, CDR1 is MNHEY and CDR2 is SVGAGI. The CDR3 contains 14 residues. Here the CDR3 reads CASTSGTGDYEQYF. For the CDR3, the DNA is TGTGCCAGCACCTCCGGGACAGGGGACTACGAGCAGTACTTC.

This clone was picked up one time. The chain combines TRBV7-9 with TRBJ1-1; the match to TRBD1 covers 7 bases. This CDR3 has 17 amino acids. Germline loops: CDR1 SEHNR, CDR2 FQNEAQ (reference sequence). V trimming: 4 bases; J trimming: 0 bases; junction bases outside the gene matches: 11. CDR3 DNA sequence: TGTGCCAGCAGCTCACCCCTACGGGACAGCCTGAACACTGAAGCTTTCTTT. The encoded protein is CASSSPLRDSLNTEAFF.

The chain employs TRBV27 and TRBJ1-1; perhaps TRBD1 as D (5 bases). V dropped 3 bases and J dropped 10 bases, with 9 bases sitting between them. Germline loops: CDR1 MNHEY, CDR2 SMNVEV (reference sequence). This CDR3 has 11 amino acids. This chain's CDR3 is CASSFAGVAFF. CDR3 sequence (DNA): TGTGCCAGCAGTTTTGCGGGGGTAGCTTTCTTT.

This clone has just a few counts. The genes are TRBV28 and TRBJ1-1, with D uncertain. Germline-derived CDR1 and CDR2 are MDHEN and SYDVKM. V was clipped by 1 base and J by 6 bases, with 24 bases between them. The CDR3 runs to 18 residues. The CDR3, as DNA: TGTGCCAGCAGTTTATTACCACGAGGTCAAATCAGAGACCCTGAAGCTTTCTTT. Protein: CASSLLPRGQIRDPEAFF. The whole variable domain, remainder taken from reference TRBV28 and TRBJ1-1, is DVKVTQSSRYLVKRTGEKVFLECVQDMDHENMFWYRQDPGLGLRLIYFSYDVKMKEKGDIPEGYSVSREKKERFSLILESASTNQTSMYLCASSLLPRGQIRDPEAFFGQGTRLTVV.

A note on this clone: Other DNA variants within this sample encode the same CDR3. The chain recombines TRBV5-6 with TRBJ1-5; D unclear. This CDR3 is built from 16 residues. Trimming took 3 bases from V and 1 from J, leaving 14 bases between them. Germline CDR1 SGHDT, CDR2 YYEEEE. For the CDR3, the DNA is TGTGCCAGCAGCTCCGGCACGGGTGGAAGCAATCAGCCCCAGCATTTT. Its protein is CASSSGTGGSNQPQHF.

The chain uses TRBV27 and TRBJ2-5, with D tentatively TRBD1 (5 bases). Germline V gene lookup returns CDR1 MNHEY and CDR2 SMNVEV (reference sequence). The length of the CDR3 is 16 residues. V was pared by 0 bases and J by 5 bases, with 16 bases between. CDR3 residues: CASSLSGRVSLETQYF. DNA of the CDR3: TGTGCCAGCAGTTTATCGGGCAGGGTCAGTCTCGAGACCCAGTACTTC.